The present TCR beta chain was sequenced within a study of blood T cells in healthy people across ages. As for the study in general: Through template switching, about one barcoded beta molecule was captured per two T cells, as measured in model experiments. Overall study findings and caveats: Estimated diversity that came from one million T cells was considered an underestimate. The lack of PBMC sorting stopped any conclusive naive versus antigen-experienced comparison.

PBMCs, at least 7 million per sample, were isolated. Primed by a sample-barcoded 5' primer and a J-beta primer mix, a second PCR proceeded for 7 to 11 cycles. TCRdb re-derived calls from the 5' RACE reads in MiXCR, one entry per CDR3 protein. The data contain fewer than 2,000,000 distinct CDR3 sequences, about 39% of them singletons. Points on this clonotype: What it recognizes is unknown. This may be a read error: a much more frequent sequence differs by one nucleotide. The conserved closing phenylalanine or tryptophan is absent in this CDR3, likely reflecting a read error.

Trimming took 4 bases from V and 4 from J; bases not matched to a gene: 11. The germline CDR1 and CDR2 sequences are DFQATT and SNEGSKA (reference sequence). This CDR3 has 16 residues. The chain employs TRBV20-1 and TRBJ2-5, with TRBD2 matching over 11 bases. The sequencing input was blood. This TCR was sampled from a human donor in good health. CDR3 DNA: TGCAGTGCTAAGGCCCCCGCTAGCGGGGGGAGAGAGACCCAGTACTGC. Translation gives CSAKAPASGGRETQYC.